This T cell receptor beta chain was profiled in a study of cytomegalovirus exposure and HLA in healthy donors. J gave up 3 bases and V 0 bases, and 5 bases lay outside the gene matches. This CDR3 spans 17 amino acids. Germline CDR1 LNHNV, CDR2 YYDKDF (reference sequence). PCR used 60 Vbeta primers and 13 Jbeta primers. This table comes from immunoSEQ multiplex PCR, and its TCRdb copy is limited to in-frame clones, with some not included. The table records over 250,000 clones, roughly 70% of them present only once. The TCR comes from a female donor in good health and CMV-seronegative. Material for sequencing was PBMCs. The chain couples TRBV15 to TRBJ2-1; the match to TRBD2 covers 10 bases. CDR3 sequence (DNA): TGTGCCACCAGCAGAGAGAGGGCTAGCGGGAGCTACAATGAGCAGTTCTTC. This encodes CATSRERASGSYNEQFF.